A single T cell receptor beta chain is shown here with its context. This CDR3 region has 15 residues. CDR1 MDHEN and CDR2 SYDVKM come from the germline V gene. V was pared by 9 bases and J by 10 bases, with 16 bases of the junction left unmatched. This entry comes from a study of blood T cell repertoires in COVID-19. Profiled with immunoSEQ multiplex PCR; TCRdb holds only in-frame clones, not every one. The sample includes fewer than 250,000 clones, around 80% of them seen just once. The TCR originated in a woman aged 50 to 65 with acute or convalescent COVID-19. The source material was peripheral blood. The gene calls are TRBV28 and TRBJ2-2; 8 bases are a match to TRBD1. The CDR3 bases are TGTGCCAGTCGGGACAGGTTCAGACCGCTCAAGGAGCTGTTTTTT. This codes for CASRDRFRPLKELFF.